Included here is one T cell receptor beta chain sequence, with context. Its matching antigen is unknown. These data come from a study of identical twins. Study-wide findings and caveats: While abundant cord blood beta clonotypes carried fewer insertions, memory repertoires showed no such pattern.

Each cDNA held unique molecular identifiers, and template switching gave it a universal primer site. TCRdb re-analysed the 5' RACE reads in MiXCR, keeping a single row per CDR3 protein. The repertoire holds 460,000 or so distinct CDR3 sequences, with about 14% as singletons. The sample also formed part of further work on yellow fever vaccine responses in identical twins.

The sequence derives from a woman between 18 and 30 years old in good health. The source material was CD4+ T cells sorted from blood.

The DNA for the CDR3 is TGTGCCAGCAGCCAAGATGAGAGGGTAGCGGGGGTTCACACCGGGGAGCTGTTTTTT. Translation gives CASSQDERVAGVHTGELFF. The chain links TRBV4-2 to TRBJ2-2; 9 bases map to TRBD2. Trimming at V came to 0 bases and at J to 3 bases, leaving 11 bases not matched to a gene. This CDR3 spans 19 amino acids. Germline assignment: CDR1 LGHNA and CDR2 YNFKEQ.